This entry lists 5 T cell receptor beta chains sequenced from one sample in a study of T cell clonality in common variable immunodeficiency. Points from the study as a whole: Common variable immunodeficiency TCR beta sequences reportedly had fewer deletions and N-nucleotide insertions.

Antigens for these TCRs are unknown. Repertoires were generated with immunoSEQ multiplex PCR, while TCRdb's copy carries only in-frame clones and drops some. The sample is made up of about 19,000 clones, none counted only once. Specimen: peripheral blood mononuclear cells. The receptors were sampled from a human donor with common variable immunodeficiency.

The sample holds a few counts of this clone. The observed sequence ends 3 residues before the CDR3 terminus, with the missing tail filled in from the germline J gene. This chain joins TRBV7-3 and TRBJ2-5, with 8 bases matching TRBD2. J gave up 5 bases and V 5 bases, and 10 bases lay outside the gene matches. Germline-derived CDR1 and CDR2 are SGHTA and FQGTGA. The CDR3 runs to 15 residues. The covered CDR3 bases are TGTGCCAGCAGCATTAGCGGGGACCTCCGGGAGACC. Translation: CASSISGDLRET. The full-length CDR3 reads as CASSISGDLRETQYF.

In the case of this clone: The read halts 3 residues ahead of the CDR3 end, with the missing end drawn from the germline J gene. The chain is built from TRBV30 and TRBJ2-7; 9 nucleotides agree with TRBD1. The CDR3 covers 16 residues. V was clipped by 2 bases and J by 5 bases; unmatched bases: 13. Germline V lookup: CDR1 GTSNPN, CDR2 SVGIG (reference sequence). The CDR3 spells CAWSPSWTGELHEQYF. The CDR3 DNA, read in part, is TGTGCCTGGAGTCCATCTTGGACAGGGGAACTCCACGAG.

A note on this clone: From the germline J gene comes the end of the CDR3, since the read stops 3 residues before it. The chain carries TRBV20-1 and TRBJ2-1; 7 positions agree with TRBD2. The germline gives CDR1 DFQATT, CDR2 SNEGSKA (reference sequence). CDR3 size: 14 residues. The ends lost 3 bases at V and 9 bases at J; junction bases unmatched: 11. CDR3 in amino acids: CSARRGLVATEQFF. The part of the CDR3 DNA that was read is TGCAGTGCTAGGAGAGGACTAGTCGCAACTGAG.

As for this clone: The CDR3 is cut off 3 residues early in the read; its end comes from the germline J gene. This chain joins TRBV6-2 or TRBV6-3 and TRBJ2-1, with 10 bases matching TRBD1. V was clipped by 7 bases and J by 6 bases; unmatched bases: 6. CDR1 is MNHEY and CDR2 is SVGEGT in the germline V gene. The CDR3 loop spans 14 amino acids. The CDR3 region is CASNRQGARNEQFF. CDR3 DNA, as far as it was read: TGTGCCAGCAACCGACAGGGGGCGCGCAATGAG.

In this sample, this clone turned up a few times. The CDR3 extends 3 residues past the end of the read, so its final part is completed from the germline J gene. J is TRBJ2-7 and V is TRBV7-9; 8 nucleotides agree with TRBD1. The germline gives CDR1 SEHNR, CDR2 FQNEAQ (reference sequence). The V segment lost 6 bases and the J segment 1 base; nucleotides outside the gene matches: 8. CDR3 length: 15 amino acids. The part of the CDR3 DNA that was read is TGTGCCAGCAGTCAACCGGGACAGGCGTCCTACGAG. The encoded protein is CASSQPGQASYE. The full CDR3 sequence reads CASSQPGQASYEQYF.